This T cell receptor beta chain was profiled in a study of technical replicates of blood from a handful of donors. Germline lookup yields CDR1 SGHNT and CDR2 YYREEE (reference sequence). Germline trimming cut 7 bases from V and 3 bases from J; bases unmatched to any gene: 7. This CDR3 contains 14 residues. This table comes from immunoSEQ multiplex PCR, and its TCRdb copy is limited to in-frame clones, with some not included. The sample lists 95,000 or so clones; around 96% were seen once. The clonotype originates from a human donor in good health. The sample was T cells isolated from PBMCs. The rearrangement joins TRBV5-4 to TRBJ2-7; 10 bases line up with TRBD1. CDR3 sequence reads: CASFNRDRGYEQYF. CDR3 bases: TGTGCCAGCTTTAACCGGGACAGGGGCTACGAGCAGTACTTC.